These T cell receptor beta chains were read from a single sample in a study of T-cell reconstitution after alpha-beta-depleted transplantation in children. MiXCR, applied by TCRdb to the PCR reads, yields one record per CDR3 protein. The sample lists around 800,000 distinct CDR3 sequences; roughly 16% were seen once. This specimen was PBMCs, mostly from graft donor cells, taken 360 days after TCRalphabeta/CD19-depleted stem cell transplant. These receptors all come from a male patient under 18 who had a stem cell transplant for acute lymphoblastic leukemia, so the T cells may come from the graft donor. CDR3s include the opening cysteine and the closing phenylalanine or tryptophan. The D gene is left open where the match is weak. A row's size may be missing; if present it is once, few, many or a size class.

TRBJ2-4,TRBV4-1,few,TRBD1,TGCGCCAGCAGCCAAGACCCTCCCCAGGGGGCTGACATTCAGTACTTC,CASSQDPPQGADIQYF
TRBJ2-7,TRBV5-1,many,NA,TGTGCCAGCAGTCCCAGGGGGGGCTACGAGCAGTACTTC,CASSPRGGYEQYF
TRBJ2-7,TRBV7-2,few,TRBD2,TGTGCCAGCAGCTTAGCGCCGCGGGGGTACGAGCAGTACTTC,CASSLAPRGYEQYF
TRBJ1-4,TRBV7-8,few,TRBD1,TGTGCCAGCAGTATTCATCAGGGGGCTAGGGAAAAACTGTTTTTT,CASSIHQGAREKLFF
TRBJ2-4,TRBV3-1,few,TRBD1,TGTGCCAGCAGCCAAGAACAGGGGATTCGGGCCAAAAACATTCAGTACTTC,CASSQEQGIRAKNIQYF
TRBJ1-1,TRBV18,NA,NA,TGTGCCAGCTCACTCGGATTCTACACTGAAGCTTTCTTT,CASSLGFYTEAFF
TRBJ2-2,TRBV19,NA,NA,TGTGCCAACATTACCGGGGAGCTGTTTTTT,CANITGELFF
TRBJ2-5,TRBV12-2,NA,NA,TGTGCAAGTCGCTTAGGACTAGCGGGAGACGGAGAGACCCAGTACTTC,CASRLGLAGDGETQYF
TRBJ2-2,TRBV27,few,TRBD1,TGTGCCAGCAGTTTTGGGGTCAGGGGGCTCTACCGTACTACTACCGGGGAGCTGTTTTTT,CASSFGVRGLYRTTTGELFF
TRBJ1-5,TRBV27,few,NA,TGTGCCAGCAGTTTACGGGGCGGGTTGGGGGAGCCCCAGCATTTT,CASSLRGGLGEPQHF
TRBJ1-5,TRBV4-1,few,NA,TGCGCCAGCAGCCCCCCTAACAGACATCAGCCCCAGCATTTT,CASSPPNRHQPQHF
TRBJ2-7,TRBV28,NA,TRBD2,TGTGCCAGCACCCTAGGACTAGTCCCGTACTTC,CASTLGLVPYF
TRBJ2-3,TRBV20-1,NA,NA,TGCAGTGCTGGGGACTCCCGACGATCTAGCACAGATACGCAGTATTTT,CSAGDSRRSSTDTQYF
TRBJ2-3,TRBV3-1,few,NA,TGTGCCAGCAGCCAGCCGACAGGAAGCACAGATACGCAGTATTTT,CASSQPTGSTDTQYF
TRBJ1-2,TRBV6-4,NA,TRBD1,TGTGCCAGCAGTGACGCCGGGACAGGTAGCTATGGCTACACCTTC,CASSDAGTGSYGYTF
TRBJ2-1,TRBV7-9,few,TRBD2,TGTGCCAGCAGCCCGGGACTAGCGGAACCTTCCTACAATGAGCAGTTCTTC,CASSPGLAEPSYNEQFF
TRBJ2-3,TRBV2,few,NA,TGTGCCAGCAGTGAAGAGGGAAGCGGGCTCAGCACAGATACGCAGTATTTT,CASSEEGSGLSTDTQYF
TRBJ2-1,TRBV7-9,NA,NA,TGTGCCAGCACCTATCCCAGGGTGAGCCTAAATGAGCAGTTCTTC,CASTYPRVSLNEQFF
TRBJ1-5,TRBV12-3/TRBV12-4,few,TRBD1,TGTGCCAGCACCCTTCGACAGGGGGCTTTAAATCAGCCCCAGCATTTT,CASTLRQGALNQPQHF
TRBJ2-2,TRBV7-3,many,NA,TGCGCCAGCAGCCTCACAGTAACCGGGGAGCTGTTTTTT,CASSLTVTGELFF
TRBJ2-7,TRBV27,NA,NA,TGTGCCAGCAGTTTATACGGGCGGGGAGCCTACGAGCAGTACTTC,CASSLYGRGAYEQYF
TRBJ2-6,TRBV11-2,few,NA,TGTGCCAGCAGCTCGCACAGGCGGTCTGGGGCCAACGTCCTGACTTTC,CASSSHRRSGANVLTF
TRBJ2-7,TRBV7-9,NA,NA,TGTGCCAGCAGTTCTGATGACAGGACCTACGAGCAGTACTTC,CASSSDDRTYEQYF
TRBJ2-1,TRBV27,few,NA,TGTGCCAGCACGTGGCGGGAAGGCAATGAGCAGTTCTTC,CASTWREGNEQFF
TRBJ2-7,TRBV7-9,few,NA,TGTGCCAGCAGTTCGACACCCGGGGTAGCCTACGAGCAGTACTTC,CASSSTPGVAYEQYF
TRBJ2-3,TRBV2,few,TRBD2,TGTGCCAGCGGGCGGGAGTGGTCAGATACGCAGTATTTT,CASGREWSDTQYF
TRBJ2-5,TRBV5-1,NA,TRBD2,TGCGCCAGCAGCCAGGGACTAGCGGGAGTAGGGGTTTGGGAGACCCAGTACTTC,CASSQGLAGVGVWETQYF
TRBJ2-3,TRBV12-3/TRBV12-4,few,NA,TGTGCCAGCAGTTTTTTCAGCTCAGATACGCAGTATTTT,CASSFFSSDTQYF
TRBJ1-2,TRBV5-1,NA,NA,TGCGCCAGCAGCGAGATAGGCGTCTATGGCTACACCTTC,CASSEIGVYGYTF
TRBJ2-4,TRBV20-1,few,NA,TGCAGTGCTTACCACGGTACCAAAAACATTCAGTACTTC,CSAYHGTKNIQYF
TRBJ2-1,TRBV7-9,many,TRBD2,TGTGCCAGCAGCCAGGCACGCAGCGGGAGAGAGCAGTTCTTC,CASSQARSGREQFF
TRBJ2-7,TRBV12-3/TRBV12-4,NA,NA,TGTGCCAGCAGTTGGGGGGACGCCGGCTCCTACGAGCAGTACTTC,CASSWGDAGSYEQYF
TRBJ2-1,TRBV24-1,few,NA,TGTGCCACCAGTGAAATCCAGGGAAATGAGCAGTTCTTC,CATSEIQGNEQFF
TRBJ2-3,TRBV5-1,NA,NA,TGCGCCAGCACCCCTCCGGGCCCGGATACGCAGTATTTT,CASTPPGPDTQYF
TRBJ2-7,TRBV6-5,many,NA,TGTGCCAGCAGTTACTCTATTGGGGGAAACGAGCAGTACTTC,CASSYSIGGNEQYF
TRBJ2-7,TRBV29-1,NA,NA,TGCAGCGTTGGCTTGGGAGTCAATTACTACGAGCAGTACTTC,CSVGLGVNYYEQYF
TRBJ1-2,TRBV4-1,few,NA,TGCGCCAGCAGCCAAGCCGGGAGCTTAGGCTATGGCTACACCTTC,CASSQAGSLGYGYTF
TRBJ2-3,TRBV27,NA,NA,TGTGCCAGCAGTAACGGTTTTCGACGGGGGAAACCGGATACGCAGTATTTT,CASSNGFRRGKPDTQYF
TRBJ2-2,TRBV12-3/TRBV12-4,few,TRBD2,TGTGCCAGCAGTCCCCGTGGGGGGGTGTTGGCCGGGGAGCTGTTTTTT,CASSPRGGVLAGELFF
TRBJ2-1,TRBV7-2,many,NA,TGTGCCAGCAGCTCCCAAGCGGTCTCCTACAATGAGCAGTTCTTC,CASSSQAVSYNEQFF
TRBJ2-3,TRBV11-2,NA,TRBD2,TGTGCCAGCATCGGGACTAGCGGGAGGGCCTCAGATACGCAGTATTTT,CASIGTSGRASDTQYF
TRBJ2-2,TRBV29-1,few,NA,TGCAGCGTGGGAGGAGTTGGAAGAAACACCGGGGAGCTGTTTTTT,CSVGGVGRNTGELFF